These T cell receptor beta chains were read from a single sample in a study of blood T cell repertoires in COVID-19. Some clones are missing from TCRdb's copy, which holds only in-frame ones; the method was immunoSEQ multiplex PCR. The table lists about 90,000 clones, 60% to 85% of them singletons. The sample was peripheral blood. Every receptor here comes from a man between 70 and 80 years old with acute or convalescent COVID-19. Both conserved end residues are part of each CDR3. D genes are given only for firm matches. The listing skips clone size in some rows; elsewhere it reads once, few, many or a size class.

>TRBJ2-1|TRBD1|TRBV10-1|-
CASGDRDNEQFF
TGCGCCAGCGGAGACAGGGACAATGAGCAGTTCTTC
>TRBJ1-5|TRBD1|TRBV6-5|-
CASSHRGNQPQHF
TGTGCCAGCAGTCACAGGGGGAATCAGCCCCAGCATTTT
>TRBJ2-7|-|TRBV4-1|-
CASSQVDQAFEQYF
TGCGCCAGCAGCCAAGTGGATCAAGCGTTCGAGCAGTACTTC
>TRBJ1-3|-|TRBV6-5|-
CASSLQGGNTIYF
TGTGCCAGCAGTTTGCAGGGGGGAAACACCATATATTTT
>TRBJ2-5|-|TRBV3-1/TRBV3-2|-
CASSQAAVETQYF
TGTGCCAGCAGCCAAGCAGCGGTAGAGACCCAGTACTTC
>TRBJ1-2|-|TRBV19|-
CASSSFQGGPYGYTF
TGTGCCAGTAGTTCCTTCCAAGGAGGGCCCTATGGCTACACCTTC
>TRBJ2-3|TRBD2|TRBV30|-
CAWSSGESRSTDTQYF
TGTGCCTGGAGTAGCGGGGAGTCCCGGAGCACAGATACGCAGTATTTT
>TRBJ2-5|-|TRBV14|-
CASSQDWASWTQYF
TGTGCCAGCAGCCAGGATTGGGCTTCGTGGACCCAGTACTTC
>TRBJ1-1|-|TRBV6-6|-
CASSGQTQNTEAFF
TGTGCCAGCAGTGGACAGACGCAGAACACTGAAGCTTTCTTT
>TRBJ1-1|TRBD1|TRBV5-6|-
CASSGLGQGGRKPEAFF
TGTGCCAGCAGCGGATTGGGACAGGGGGGAAGGAAGCCTGAAGCTTTCTTT
>TRBJ1-1|TRBD1|TRBV5-1|-
CASSPYGQGMNTEAFF
TGCGCCAGCAGCCCCTACGGACAGGGAATGAACACTGAAGCTTTCTTT
>TRBJ1-5|TRBD1|TRBV7-8|few
CASSLQPTGKYSNQPQHF
TGTGCCAGCAGCCTACAGCCGACAGGGAAATATAGCAATCAGCCCCAGCATTTT
>TRBJ2-2|TRBD1|TRBV5-4|-
CASISTGDTGELFF
TGTGCCAGCATTTCAACAGGGGACACCGGGGAGCTGTTTTTT
>TRBJ2-2|-|TRBV5-8|-
CASSPHTGLNTGELFF
TGTGCCAGTTCCCCCCATACGGGACTGAACACCGGGGAGCTGTTTTTT
>TRBJ1-6|-|TRBV7-2|-
CASSLALVNSPLHF
TGTGCCAGCAGCTTAGCGTTAGTGAATTCACCCCTCCACTTT
>TRBJ1-1|TRBD1|TRBV5-6|few
CASSYLDRPTEAFF
TGTGCCAGCAGCTACCTGGACAGGCCCACTGAAGCTTTCTTT
>TRBJ1-1|-|TRBV5-3|-
CARSLAAGRNTEAFF
TGTGCCAGAAGCTTGGCCGCAGGCCGGAACACTGAAGCTTTCTTT
>TRBJ1-6|-|TRBV4-1|-
CASSQEGRGVWSPLHF
TGCGCCAGCAGCCAAGAAGGCAGGGGTGTATGGTCACCCCTCCACTTT
>TRBJ2-7|TRBD2|TRBV9|few
CASSVREGSYEQYF
TGTGCCAGCAGCGTCAGGGAGGGCTCCTACGAGCAGTACTTC
>TRBJ1-1|-|TRBV5-1|-
CASSLAPGWNTEAFF
TGCGCCAGCAGCTTGGCCCCAGGGTGGAACACTGAAGCTTTCTTT
>TRBJ1-1|TRBD1|TRBV12-3/TRBV12-4|-
CASSVNRGTEAFF
TGTGCCAGCAGTGTAAACAGGGGAACTGAAGCTTTCTTT
>TRBJ1-5|TRBD1|TRBV9|few
CASSSNRGRSNQPQHF
TGTGCCAGCAGCTCGAACAGGGGCCGTAGCAATCAGCCCCAGCATTTT
>TRBJ2-2|-|TRBV7-2|few
CASSSRGNTGELFF
TGTGCCAGCAGCTCTAGAGGGAACACCGGGGAGCTGTTTTTT
>TRBJ2-1|TRBD2|TRBV5-8|-
CASNSTSGPQFF
TGTGCCAGCAACTCGACTAGCGGGCCGCAGTTCTTC
>TRBJ2-6|-|TRBV27|-
CASTLPSSGANVLTF
TGTGCCAGCACCCTCCCGTCCTCTGGGGCCAACGTCCTGACTTTC
>TRBJ2-1|TRBD2|TRBV5-1|-
CASSLAGGFNEQFF
TGCGCCAGCAGCTTAGCGGGGGGATTCAATGAGCAGTTCTTC
>TRBJ1-1|TRBD1|TRBV3-1/TRBV3-2|few
CASSQEGRGLLRNTEAFF
TGTGCCAGCAGCCAAGAGGGCAGGGGGCTCCTGAGGAACACTGAAGCTTTCTTT
>TRBJ1-4|TRBD1|TRBV7-9|-
CASSLGQGRSELFF
TGTGCCAGCAGCTTAGGACAGGGTCGATCGGAACTGTTTTTT
>TRBJ2-7|-|TRBV3-1/TRBV3-2|few
CASSQDLGDTYEQYF
TGTGCCAGCAGCCAAGATCTTGGGGACACCTACGAGCAGTACTTC
>TRBJ1-4|-|TRBV19|-
CASSPAHEKLFF
TGTGCCAGTAGCCCAGCGCATGAAAAACTGTTTTTT
>TRBJ1-2|TRBD1|TRBV5-1|once
CASSVGQSVRGYTF
TGCGCCAGCAGCGTGGGACAGTCCGTTCGTGGCTACACCTTC
>TRBJ2-5|-|TRBV6-1|-
CASSVGANRVQETQYF
TGTGCCAGCAGTGTTGGGGCAAACAGAGTCCAAGAGACCCAGTACTTC
>TRBJ1-5|-|TRBV19|-
CASSMLPNTGSPQHF
TGTGCCAGTAGTATGCTGCCAAACACAGGGTCCCCCCAGCATTTT
>TRBJ1-1|TRBD1|TRBV7-9|-
CASSLDRGLEAFF
TGTGCCAGCAGCTTGGACAGGGGGTTGGAAGCTTTCTTT
>TRBJ2-3|TRBD2|TRBV10-3|-
CAISEPQGLAGGTDTQYF
TGTGCCATCAGTGAGCCGCAGGGACTAGCGGGAGGAACAGATACGCAGTATTTT
>TRBJ2-3|TRBD2|TRBV19|-
CASLLVREGRLTDTQYF
TGTGCCAGTCTCTTGGTCCGGGAGGGAAGGTTGACAGATACGCAGTATTTT
>TRBJ2-3|TRBD1|TRBV25-1|-
CASSEYNSEGATDTQYF
TGTGCCAGCAGTGAATATAACTCTGAGGGGGCGACAGATACGCAGTATTTT
>TRBJ1-6|TRBD1|TRBV19|-
CASAGTDNSPLHF
TGTGCCAGTGCCGGGACAGATAATTCACCCCTCCACTTT
>TRBJ2-3|-|TRBV7-6|-
CASSSRGYSTDTQYF
TGTGCCAGCAGCTCCAGGGGTTATAGCACAGATACGCAGTATTTT
>TRBJ1-1|-|TRBV2|-
CASSPRENTEAFF
TGTGCCAGCAGTCCCCGGGAGAACACTGAAGCTTTCTTT
>TRBJ2-5|TRBD2|TRBV6-1|-
CASSVQSPRGREGTQYF
TGTGCCAGCAGTGTACAAAGTCCGCGCGGGAGGGAAGGGACCCAGTACTTC
>TRBJ1-6|TRBD1|TRBV6-5|-
CASSPTDRGNSPLHF
TGTGCCAGCAGTCCGACGGACAGGGGAAATTCACCCCTCCACTTT
>TRBJ2-5|-|TRBV6-5|-
CASSYSTGVGETQYF
TGTGCCAGCAGTTACTCGACGGGGGTCGGAGAGACCCAGTACTTC
>TRBJ1-1|TRBD1|TRBV7-9|few
CASSLVSQGVGAFF
TGTGCCAGCAGCTTAGTCTCCCAGGGGGTAGGAGCTTTCTTT
>TRBJ2-5|-|TRBV7-6|-
CASSLVSETQYF
TGTGCCAGCAGCTTAGTCTCGGAGACCCAGTACTTC
>TRBJ1-1|-|TRBV19|many
CASRRGSGTEAFF
TGTGCCAGTAGAAGGGGGTCGGGTACTGAAGCTTTCTTT
>TRBJ1-1|-|TRBV6-5|few
CASNRANTEAFF
TGTGCCAGCAACAGGGCTAACACTGAAGCTTTCTTT
>TRBJ2-2|-|TRBV19|-
CASSEGAGELFF
TGTGCCAGCTCCGAAGGGGCCGGGGAGCTGTTTTTT
>TRBJ2-1|-|TRBV27|-
CASSIQKNNEQFF
TGTGCCAGCAGTATACAGAAAAACAATGAGCAGTTCTTC
>TRBJ2-1|-|TRBV9|few
CASSAAYEQFF
TGTGCCAGCAGCGCCGCGTATGAGCAGTTCTTC
>TRBJ2-3|-|TRBV7-2|-
CASSLALTDTQYF
TGTGCCAGCAGCTTAGCCCTCACAGATACGCAGTATTTT
>TRBJ1-5|-|TRBV6-6|few
CASSTVQNQPQHF
TGTGCCAGCAGTACGGTCCAAAATCAGCCCCAGCATTTT
>TRBJ2-3|-|TRBV6-5|few
CASSYGAGPDTQYF
TGTGCCAGCAGTTACGGCGCAGGGCCAGATACGCAGTATTTT
>TRBJ2-1|TRBD2|TRBV10-3|-
CAISEHSAGGGNEQFF
TGTGCCATCAGTGAGCATTCGGCGGGGGGCGGGAATGAGCAGTTCTTC
>TRBJ1-5|TRBD1|TRBV2|-
CASLLDRGQNQPQHF
TGTGCCAGTCTATTGGACAGGGGGCAGAATCAGCCCCAGCATTTT
>TRBJ1-2|TRBD1|TRBV30|-
CAWGDRANGYTF
TGTGCCTGGGGGGACAGGGCGAATGGCTACACCTTC
>TRBJ2-2|-|TRBV10-1|-
CASSEFGGIGTGELFF
TGCGCCAGCAGTGAGTTCGGGGGAATCGGGACCGGGGAGCTGTTTTTT
>TRBJ2-3|TRBD1|TRBV19|-
CASSMGDRETDTQYF
TGTGCCAGTAGTATGGGGGACAGGGAAACAGATACGCAGTATTTT
>TRBJ1-6|TRBD1|TRBV14|many
CASSLRQGNSPLHF
TGTGCCAGCAGCCTACGACAGGGGAATTCACCCCTCCACTTT